This T cell receptor beta chain originates from a study of blood T cell repertoires in COVID-19. Study-level information: Samples taken during acute and convalescent COVID-19 were collected in the United States, Italy and Spain. The analysed material was cDNA or gDNA that came from T cells, B-cell-depleted T cells, or PBMCs.

This clone was detected a few times. Germline assignment: CDR1 SNHLY and CDR2 FYNNEI. V was clipped by 3 bases and J by 10 bases, with 13 bases between them. The CDR3 extends over 14 amino acids. Per the original methods: How many nucleated cells were present was estimated from reference gene primer amplification. TCRdb keeps only in-frame clones here, not all; method: immunoSEQ multiplex PCR. V and J calls and clone size are copied from that table; D and trimming were computed from the DNA. This sample carries about 130,000 clones, just over 75% of them seen once, and the ten largest clones take 11%.

V and J are TRBV2 and TRBJ1-6, with D possibly matching TRBD1 (6 bases). The specimen sequenced was peripheral blood. The TCR was taken from a human donor in a cohort sampled during active COVID-19. CDR3 region: CASSEVQGQSPLHF. The CDR3 DNA is TGTGCCAGCAGTGAGGTACAGGGTCAATCACCCCTCCACTTT. The full variable domain, in which reference TRBV2 and TRBJ1-6 provide the parts outside the CDR3, is EPEVTQTPSHQVTQMGQEVILRCVPISNHLYFYWYRQILGQKVEFLVSFYNNEISEKSEIFDDQFSVERPDGSNFTLKIRSTKLEDSAMYFCASSEVQGQSPLHFGNGTRLTVT.